This entry concerns a single T cell receptor (beta chain). Naive CD8 populations comprised CD45RO-negative cells positively selected for CCR7, excluding terminally differentiated effector memory CD45RA+ cells. The data stem from a study of shared clonotypes between healthy human individuals. Study-wide context: Three plates each covered CD4 naive and memory; CD8 naive two, CD8 memory one.

Only in-frame clones appear in the TCRdb table, and some are missing; sequencing was by immunoSEQ multiplex PCR. Of some 580,000 clones listed, about 98% are singletons. The V segment lost 3 bases and the J segment 3 bases; nucleotides outside the gene matches: 8. The CDR3 is made up of 17 amino acids. CDR1 is LGHNA, CDR2 YNFKEQ, per germline. The sample was naive CD8+ T cells sorted from blood. This receptor was identified in a man aged 25 to 40 in good health. The chain carries TRBV4-2 and TRBJ1-5; 10 bases match TRBD1. The CDR3 DNA reads TGTGCCAGCAGCCAGGGGACAGGGGAAGAGGCCAATCAGCCCCAGCATTTT. It translates to CASSQGTGEEANQPQHF.